This TCR beta chain was found in a study of control samples from healthy donors and cancer patients. Using immunoSEQ multiplex PCR, the repertoire was profiled, and TCRdb retains in-frame clones only, with some absent. The table has 100,000 or so clones, roughly nine tenths seen once. Unmatched junction bases numbered 6, after V lost 4 bases and J lost 4 bases. Germline assignment: CDR1 PRHDT and CDR2 FYEKMQ (reference sequence). This CDR3 region has 15 residues. The receptor comes from a woman in her 30s in good health. This chain connects TRBV13 to TRBJ2-7; 11 positions match TRBD2. Sequencing was done on a sample of blood. The chain's CDR3 is CASSYPSGGLYEQYF. Here the CDR3 DNA reads TGTGCCAGCAGCTATCCTAGCGGGGGGCTGTACGAGCAGTACTTC.